The text below deals with one TCR beta chain. Its antigen has not been determined. Within one base of it there is no much larger clone, and no base qualities were kept. The ViraFEST assay stimulated PBMC with viral peptide pools and then used TCR sequencing to identify antigen-specific CD4+ T cell clonotypes by expansion. After about 10 days of culture, CD4+ T cells were isolated with the EasySep CD4+ T cell isolation kit. Convalescent patients had PCR-confirmed SARS-CoV-2 infection between March and December 2020, before Alpha, Beta and Delta variants emerged in the United States. Each well held some 1.9 million PBMC cultured in IMDM containing around 5% human AB serum, roughly 9.6 IU/ml IL-2 and gentamicin, along with around 9.4 ug/ml peptides. On days 3 and 7, half of the culture medium was replaced with fresh IL-2-containing medium. Each peptide stimulation condition was cultured in triplicate wells unless otherwise noted. Using Ficoll-Paque Plus gradient centrifugation, PBMC were separated from whole blood and then either used fresh or cryopreserved at -140C. Genomic DNA was extracted from cultured CD4+ T cells with the QIAamp micro DNA kit.

The data derive from a study of vaccination effects on CD4 cells after COVID-19 (dated by TCRdb to 2021 to 2024). In terms of the full investigation: Each participant got two doses of an mRNA SARS-CoV-2 vaccine, either BNT162b2 or mRNA-1273. Pre-vaccine samples were drawn from two convalescent patients 16 days and one week before the first dose, at 142 and 148 days after COVID-19 diagnosis. SARS-CoV-2 spike-specific CD4+ TCR repertoires from before and after mRNA vaccination were compared in COVID-19 convalescent patients and in infection-naive vaccine recipients. Altogether, roughly 10 COVID-19 convalescent patients and 4 SARS-CoV-2-naive healthy vaccine recipients made up the full study. The Oncomine TCR Beta short-read assay on an Illumina iSeq 100 was used to sequence cultures from other donors in the study.

From its cysteine to its phenylalanine, the CDR3 spans 16 amino acids. Only the CDR3 DNA stays, 48 bases, in frame from base 1. CDR1 and CDR2 are read off the germline V gene as SGDLS and YYNGEE. V is cut back by 4 bases and J by 2 bases, with 9 bases in the junction unmatched. The method behind the library was the immunoSEQ multiplex PCR assay. DNA from the CD4+ T cells that had been cultured and isolated underwent TCR beta CDR3 sequencing. The original methods were these. The analysis removed non-productive TCR sequences, trimmed reads to the CDR3 region, and retained only CDR3s that were 7 or more amino acids long. Antigen-specific clonotypes were identified using the MANAFEST web app by comparison of expansion in peptide wells against reference cultures. Positive clones required FDR<0.05 expansion versus reference and all other wells, odds ratio above 5, and frequency above 0.1% in two replicate wells. A clonotype was called cross-reactive if it was significantly expanded both in SARS-CoV-2 spike wells and in at least one common cold coronavirus spike condition. Using the stringdist R package, CDR3 similarity was measured by Levenshtein distance, and unrooted trees were constructed with ape in R 3.6.1. TCRdb provides this immuneACCESS table in a form limited to in-frame rearrangements. Some clones are lacking; in checked studies, under half of them reflect an unresolved V gene, and why the rest are absent is not known. V and J calls and clone size are given by that table; D and trimming were obtained from the DNA. In this sample the table shows 35,000 to 45,000 clones, 73% of which occur a single time. The ten largest clones represent 33% of the sample.

Paper-wide results and their limitations: Limitations of the study were the small number of convalescent patients and the absence of early post-infection timepoints. In convalescent patients, the post-vaccine spike-reactive repertoire consisted mainly of new vaccine-induced clones, largely distinct from infection-induced clones. Both infection-induced and vaccine-induced clones contracted markedly at late post-vaccination timepoints, which is consistent with waning T cell responses.

The TCR was taken from a human donor who had a prior SARS-CoV-2 infection. Sample: CD4+ T cells from PBMCs cultured with a peptide pool, taken before COVID-19 vaccination. Recombination linked TRBV9 to TRBJ2-5, and 9 junction bases match TRBD2. The nucleotide sequence is TGTGCCAGCAGCCCGAGTGGAGCGGGGGGACAAGAGACCCAGTACTTC. The translation is CASSPSGAGGQETQYF.